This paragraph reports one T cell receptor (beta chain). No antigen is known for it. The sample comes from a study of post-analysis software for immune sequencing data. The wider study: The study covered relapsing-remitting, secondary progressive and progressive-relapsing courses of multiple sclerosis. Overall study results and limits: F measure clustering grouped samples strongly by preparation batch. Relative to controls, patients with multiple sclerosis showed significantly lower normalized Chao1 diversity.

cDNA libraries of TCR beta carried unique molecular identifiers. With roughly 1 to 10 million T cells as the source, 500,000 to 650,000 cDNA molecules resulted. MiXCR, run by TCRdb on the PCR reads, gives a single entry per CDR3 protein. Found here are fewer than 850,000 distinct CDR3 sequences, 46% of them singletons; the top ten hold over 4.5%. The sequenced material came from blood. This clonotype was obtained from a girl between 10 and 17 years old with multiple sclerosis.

CDR3 nucleotides: TGTGCCAGCAGTTTATGGGTGTCGGGACAGGGGGGTTTCGAGCAGTACTTC. This gives the protein CASSLWVSGQGGFEQYF. This chain joins TRBV28 and TRBJ2-5, with 11 bases that match TRBD1. The J call may not be correct, given that the DNA end is closer to TRBJ2-7. The length of the CDR3 is 17 residues. The V gene's germline CDR1 is MDHEN and CDR2 SYDVKM.